This T cell receptor (beta chain) was obtained from a study of shared clonotypes between healthy human individuals. Overall study: A couple of women and three men aged 18 to 49 made up the donors. Each donor had three CD4 naive, three CD4 memory, two CD8 naive and one CD8 memory plate.

Method: immunoSEQ multiplex PCR; TCRdb's copy keeps in-frame clones and lacks some. This table has a few million clones, 93% appearing once. Trimming at V came to 1 base and at J to 5 bases, leaving 3 bases not matched to a gene. This CDR3 is 16 amino acids long. The germline V gene encodes CDR1 SGHRS and CDR2 YFSETQ. Donation came from healthy HIV-negative adults that had no recent acute infections or vaccinations. The sequenced sample was naive CD4+ T cells from PBMCs. Subset noted: CD45RA+ positively selected. The chain couples TRBV5-1 to TRBJ2-2, with TRBD2 matching 12 bases. This TCR derives from a man between 18 and 29 years old in good health. Some clones in this sample may be carry-over from other donors' samples. The CDR3 DNA sequence: TGCGCCAGCAGCTTGATGGGGACTAGCGGGACCGGGGAGCTGTTTTTT. This sequence encodes CASSLMGTSGTGELFF. Together with reference TRBV5-1 and TRBJ2-2, the CDR3 gives the full variable domain: KAGVTQTPRYLIKTRGQQVTLSCSPISGHRSVSWYQQTPGQGLQFLFEYFSETQRNKGNFPGRFSGRQFSNSRSEMNVSTLELGDSALYLCASSLMGTSGTGELFFGEGSRLTVL.